Shown below are 2 T cell receptor beta chains from a single sample sequenced in a study of OX40 agonist ivuxolimab in advanced cancers. Assay: immunoSEQ multiplex PCR; the TCRdb copy retains only in-frame clones and omits some. The data hold 90,000 to 100,000 clones, with 91% observed a single time. The sample was CD4+ or CD8+ T cells sorted from blood, taken in a trial of the OX40 agonist ivuxolimab. These TCRs come from an adult with an advanced solid tumor such as melanoma, head and neck, liver or kidney cancer.

The chain joins TRBV5-4 to TRBJ1-1, with 9 bases that match TRBD1. J gave up 11 bases and V 0 bases, and 20 bases lay outside the gene matches. Germline V gene lookup returns CDR1 SGHNT and CDR2 YYREEE (reference sequence). CDR3 length: 18 amino acids. CDR3 in amino acids: CASSLAAGTGMRRGGAFF. The CDR3 bases are TGTGCCAGCAGCTTGGCGGCCGGGACAGGGATGCGACGGGGGGGTGCTTTCTTT. Variable domain in full (rest from reference TRBV5-4 and TRBJ1-1): ETGVTQSPTHLIKTRGQQVTLRCSSQSGHNTVSWYQQALGQGPQFIFQYYREEENGRGNFPPRFSGLQFPNYSSELNVNALELDDSALYLCASSLAAGTGMRRGGAFFGQGTRLTVV.

The chain recombines TRBV7-2 with TRBJ2-2; D is undetermined. The CDR3 loop spans 15 amino acids. V dropped 3 bases and J dropped 2 bases, with 10 bases sitting between them. CDR1 SGHTA and CDR2 FQGNSA come from the germline V gene. CDR3 DNA sequence: TGTGCCAGCAGCTTTTCGGCGAGAAACACCGGGGAGCTGTTTTTT. This gives the protein CASSFSARNTGELFF.